This T cell receptor (beta chain) was documented in a study of cytomegalovirus exposure and HLA in healthy donors (dated by TCRdb to 2017 to 2019). About the full investigation: In an earlier analysis of some 550 of the donors, 250 to 300 Gb of sequence data and 120 million or so unique TCR beta sequences from 180 million or so T cells were reported. An early release covering roughly 640 HLA-typed donors comprised about 290 gigabases of sequencing data and around 85 million unique TCR sequences. Of the roughly 400 genotyped donors, around 81% fell in the genetic ancestry cluster associated with self-reported Caucasian donors. The aim of the study was to test whether cataloging public T cell receptors could identify signatures of past pathogen exposure. The T cell repertoires of some 700 subjects were profiled by immunosequencing and related to cytomegalovirus serostatus. Besides the first cohort of 666 subjects, a separate validation cohort made up of 120 or so different subjects was used. The study combined high-throughput TCR immunosequencing, statistical association of individual TCRs with disease status, and machine learning to predict cytomegalovirus infection status. In a later analysis, previously published TCR beta repertoires from hundreds of donors were re-analyzed and high-resolution HLA genotyping was added so that TCR occurrence patterns could be studied. Rather than drawing on any new phenotypic data, the later analysis identified candidate immune exposures from TCR beta sequences and the way those sequences occurred across donors. An earlier analysis of several hundred of the donors applied high-throughput TCR beta sequencing to assess whether each TCR beta V gene segment acted as functional or pseudogenic. Donor age, sex, ethnicity and CMV serostatus were compiled alongside the repertoire data. Genome-wide SNP genotypes for about 60% of the roughly 670 donors were used in a later genetic analysis, which treated that subset as a discovery cohort. Every repertoire in the discovery cohort had been generated on one and the same sequencing platform. Class I and class II HLA loci were covered by the typing at four-digit resolution. Typing coverage differed by locus: A, B, C, DRB1 and DQB1 were typed in roughly 629-630 donors, DQA1 in about 500, DPA1 in 600 to 610, and DPB1 in 450 to 490. About 5 DR-DQ haplotypes were handled as single units for association and clustering, since linkage in the cohort was strong. Among some 410 genotyped donors of the cohort, an average of about 240,000 unique TCR beta nucleotide sequences was sequenced per donor, of which about 18% were non-productive. Overall study outcomes, separate from this receptor: A later genetic analysis associated a missense DCLRE1C variant with V-gene and J-gene trimming of TCR beta chains, and an independent cohort replicated the association. A total of fewer than 200 TCR beta chains were listed by the study as associated with cytomegalovirus. A later analysis found that TCR association rates varied across HLA loci, with DRB1 alleles showing the most associated TCRs and HLA-C alleles the fewest. In a later analysis, most CMV-associated TCR beta chains were found to appear HLA-restricted, with HLA associations seemingly driven largely by CMV exposure. A cluster of highly shared sequence variants was judged likely to represent a technical artifact of the sequencing pipeline. The cohort was sequenced for TCR beta chains only, and without alpha or paired-chain data the features that could be detected were limited. A further reported finding was that TCR beta sequences accurately predicted the HLA-A and HLA-B alleles for most subjects in the first cohort. According to the authors, the approach could potentially be generalized to other disease states and immunological phenotypes. Because the 87-base-pair reads could not distinguish some IMGT-functional V segments, including TRBV6-2 and TRBV6-3, those segments were excluded. The classifier was reported to diagnose cytomegalovirus status with high specificity and sensitivity in both the original and validation cohorts. Linkage disequilibrium might explain the correlated functional status among segregating V segments, but an unknown experimental factor could not be ruled out. A later genetic analysis reported fewer N-insertions in productive TCRs among donors in an Asian-associated ancestry cluster than the approximately 700-donor mean. The only immune exposure information available for the cohort was CMV serostatus. Specific HLA alleles were associated with over 15,000 TCR beta sequences at a false discovery rate of 0.05 in a later analysis. Because counts were too low, roughly 17 rarely observed V segments, including chromosome 9 orphons, were left out of the earlier analysis of a few hundred of the donors. When HLA alleles, especially DR and DQ, strongly co-occurred, TCR associations were difficult to assign to individual alleles. Presence/absence analyses assumed roughly uniform sequencing depth across donors, an assumption that may not hold. In vitro tests confirmed that a few of the cytomegalovirus-associated TCR beta chains recognize cytomegalovirus antigens. Broadly in line with IMGT annotations, most TCR beta V segments showed up in productive rearrangements about 90% or about 30% of the time in an earlier analysis of several hundred of the donors. In a later analysis, HLA-associated TCR beta chains were found to be more clonally expanded and to have lower generation probabilities than equally common non-associated chains. While some public TCRs were present in many individuals, most TCR sequences turned up only very rarely across donors. HLA typing was unavailable for some donors at each locus, so association tests used only the typed subset. Several of the top co-occurrence clusters appeared to be linked to parvovirus B19, influenza, CMV and Epstein-Barr virus, according to a later analysis.

In total, fewer than 750 healthy bone marrow donors made up the cohort. At the time of sampling, all cohort members were nominally healthy, though unrecorded immune exposures were likely present. The donor tested CMV seropositive and was one of the 289 seropositive cohort members. A peripheral blood sample was provided by each donor, and peripheral blood mononuclear cells were used for TCR beta sequencing. The Qiagen DNeasy Blood Extraction Kit was used to extract genomic DNA from the blood cell samples. Libraries came from the immunoSEQ multiplex PCR assay. For the multiplex PCR, a mixture combining 60 forward primers for TCR Vbeta segments and 13 reverse primers for TCR Jbeta segments was used. A multiplex PCR assay on genomic DNA amplified the CDR3 region of rearranged TCR beta genes. The Illumina HiSeq System was used to sequence the amplified TCR beta libraries as 87-base-pair reads. The study's processing was this. Across the 670 or so repertoires, a later analysis counted about 81 million unique TCR beta chains, some 11 million of which were shared by at least two donors. To remove PCR and sequencing errors, raw reads were error-corrected and collapsed into unique sequences using a nearest-neighbor algorithm that merged closely related sequences. V, D and J gene segments were assigned by aligning CDR3 sequences to IMGT reference sequences. For a sequence to be retained, at least a six-nucleotide match to both a V gene segment and a J gene segment was required. A rearrangement was called productive if the CDR3 had no stop codons and remained in frame with V and J, and every other rearrangement was called non-productive. Following IMGT convention, CDR3 was defined as the stretch from the second conserved V-encoded cysteine to the conserved J-encoded phenylalanine. In an earlier analysis of more than 550 of the donors, sequences lacking an unambiguous match to a single V gene segment were excluded. In an earlier analysis of some 590 of the donors, V segments were called functional above 56.7% productive rearrangements and were called segregating when the between-donor standard deviation exceeded 5%. A statistical classification framework was built for diagnosing cytomegalovirus status from the catalog of TCR beta chain sequences. In a later analysis, TCR nucleotide sequences were compared against IMGT/GENE-DB human TR gene sequences so that V and J genes could be assigned. In a later analysis, CDR3 sequences and most-parsimonious VDJ recombination scenarios were assigned using the TCRdist pipeline. A later analysis defined each TCR beta chain by its CDR3 amino acid sequence plus V-gene family, and excluded reads lacking a unique V-gene family. A later analysis removed 450 to 600 highly shared, low-generation-probability nucleotide sequences to deal with suspected cross-contamination and a sequencing artifact. For each public chain, a later analysis derived a clonal expansion index from normalized ranks of inferred template counts within each repertoire. In a later analysis, generation probabilities were computed using a VDJ recombination model fitted to out-of-frame rearrangements, and the results were checked against IGoR. In a later analysis, TCR-TCR, TCR-HLA and TCR-CMV co-occurrence was scored with hypergeometric tests, and a repertoire-size bias correction was applied to TCR pairs. False discovery rates were estimated in a later analysis by permuting HLA or CMV assignments 20 times. In a later analysis, co-occurring TCRs were grouped using DBSCAN, with TCRdist sequence similarity added in when clustering inside HLA-allele-positive subsets. Repertoires with fewer than 30,000 or more than 120,000 public chains, plus five repertoires with anomalous nucleotide sharing, were excluded from co-occurrence clustering. The table comes from immuneACCESS by way of TCRdb, which keeps in-frame sequences with V and J called. Part of the clones is missing from these tables; in studies checked, under half for an unresolved V gene and the rest for unknown reasons. V, J and clone size derive from that table, while D and trimming were established from the DNA sequence. The sample yields approximately 150,000 clones; approximately 81% were counted once. Of the sample, 1.3% is held by the ten largest clones.

At the junction V is shortened by 0 bases and J by 3 bases, with 9 bases in between. The CDR3 starts with the cysteine, ends with the phenylalanine, and has 14 residues. CDR3 DNA only is kept here, 42 bases in frame from base 1. CDR1 and CDR2 are drawn from the germline V gene: SGHTS, YDEGEE. Worth noting for this clone: Which antigen it targets is not known. No base quality values were provided; no much bigger clone lies one nucleotide off.

The sequencing input was PBMCs. This receptor was obtained from a man aged 50-59 years in good health and CMV-seropositive. This chain is built from TRBV5-8 and TRBJ1-2; no D segment can be confidently identified. The CDR3 sequence is CASSLAGFDYGYTF. In nucleotide form, the sequence is TGTGCCAGCAGCTTGGCCGGGTTTGACTATGGCTACACCTTC.